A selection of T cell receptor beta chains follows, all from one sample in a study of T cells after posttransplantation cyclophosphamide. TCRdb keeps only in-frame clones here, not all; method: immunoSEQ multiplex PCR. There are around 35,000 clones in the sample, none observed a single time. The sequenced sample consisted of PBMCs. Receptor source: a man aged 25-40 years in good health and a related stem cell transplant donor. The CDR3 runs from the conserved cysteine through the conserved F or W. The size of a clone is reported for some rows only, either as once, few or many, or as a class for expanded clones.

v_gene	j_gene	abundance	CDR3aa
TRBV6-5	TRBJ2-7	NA	CASSSLGGAKYEQYF
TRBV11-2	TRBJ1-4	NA	CASSSGLFEGEKLFF
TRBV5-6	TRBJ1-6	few	CASRYGTGYNSPLHF
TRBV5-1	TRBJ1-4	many	CASSLRGGDNEKLFF
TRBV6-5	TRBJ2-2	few	CATSGGASGELFF
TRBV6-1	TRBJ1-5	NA	CASSEGQGAQPQHF
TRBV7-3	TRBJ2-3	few	CASSLQQGPDTQYF
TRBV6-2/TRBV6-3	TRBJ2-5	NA	CASSRDFGETQYF
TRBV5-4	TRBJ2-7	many	CASSLGTGGGSYEQYF
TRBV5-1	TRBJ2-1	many	CASRPLGGGNEQFF
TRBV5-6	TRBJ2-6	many	CASSIDRAGANVLTF
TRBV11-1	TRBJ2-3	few	CASSLDDRGHGDTQYF
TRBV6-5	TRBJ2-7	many	CASSYGGGPSYEQYF
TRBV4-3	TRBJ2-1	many	CASSQEDSGGLDEQFF
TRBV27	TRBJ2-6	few	CASSSNLDRPSSGANVLTF
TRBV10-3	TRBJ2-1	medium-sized	CAISGVWTQKGEQFF
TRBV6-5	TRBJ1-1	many	CASSYPTGREAFF
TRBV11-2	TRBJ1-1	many	CASSSVTEAFF
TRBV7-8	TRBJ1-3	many	CASSSTRGSGNTIYF
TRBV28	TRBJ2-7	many	CASSFRGGVDYEQYF
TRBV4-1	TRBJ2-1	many	CASSPGTTYNEQFF
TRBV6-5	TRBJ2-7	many	CASSYLGQGEYEQYF
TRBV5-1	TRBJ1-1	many	CASSLAMQGATTEAFF
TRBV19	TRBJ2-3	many	CASSPGGGRWDTQYF
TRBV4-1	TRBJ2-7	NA	CASSQATGGRGYEQYF
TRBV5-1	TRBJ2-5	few	CASSPTRGGRETQYF
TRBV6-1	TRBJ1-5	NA	CASSEDHGANQPQHF
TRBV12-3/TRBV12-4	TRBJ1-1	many	CASSFTPGQDTEAFF
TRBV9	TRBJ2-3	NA	CASSLAGLDTDTQYF
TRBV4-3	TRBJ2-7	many	CASSQDLAGGIPYEQYF
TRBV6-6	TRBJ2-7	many	CASSPQGVYEQYF
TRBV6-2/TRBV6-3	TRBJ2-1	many	CASSLTSGGSDEQFF
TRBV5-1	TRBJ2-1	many	CASSLVAGSSYNEQFF
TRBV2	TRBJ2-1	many	CASNTRSYNEQFF
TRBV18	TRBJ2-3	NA	CASSSAGQGFSDTQYF
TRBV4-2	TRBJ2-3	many	CASSQVFSHGASGGSLDTQYF
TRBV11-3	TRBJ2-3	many	CASSLGAGGRTDTQYF